This section outlines one T cell receptor (beta chain) sequence together with its context. The sample belongs to a study of cytomegalovirus exposure and HLA in healthy donors. Donors sampled were nominally healthy, though unrecorded immune exposures were likely. The germline V gene has CDR1 LNHDA and CDR2 SQIVND (reference sequence). Trimming took 5 bases from V and 0 from J; bases not matched to a gene: 4. The CDR3 is made up of 14 amino acids. It was with 60 Vbeta and 13 Jbeta primers that the PCR ran. Some clones are missing from TCRdb's copy, which holds only in-frame ones; the method was immunoSEQ multiplex PCR. The table has 33,000 or so clones, roughly 76% seen once.

The rearrangement uses TRBV19 and TRBJ2-7, with TRBD1 matching 7 bases. The receptor was isolated from a woman in her thirties in good health and CMV-seropositive. The sample taken for sequencing was PBMCs. CDR3 coding DNA: TGTGCCAGTAGTGGACAGGTGAACTCCTACGAGCAGTACTTC. This codes for CASSGQVNSYEQYF.